A selection of T cell receptor beta chains follows, all from one sample in a study of T cell responses to AZD1222 COVID-19 vaccine. Profiling relied on immunoSEQ multiplex PCR, and the TCRdb table lists in-frame clones only, not all of them. The table has 160,000 or so clones, around 94% seen once. The sample here was peripheral blood, taken 28 days after the second AZD1222 dose. All receptors come from an adult who received the AZD1222 COVID-19 vaccine. Each CDR3 is given with its conserved first and last residue. Fields, in order: J gene, V gene, D gene, clone size, CDR3 DNA, CDR3 protein. The D gene is left open where the match is weak. The size field is filled for only some rows; it gives once, few, many or a size class.

TRBJ1-1,TRBV11-2,-,-,TGTGCCAGCAGGGCAGCCGGACCAAGGGGCACTGAAGCTTTCTTT,CASRAAGPRGTEAFF
TRBJ2-1,TRBV7-9,-,-,TGTGCCAGCAGCTTCGGCTATGACAATGAGCAGTTCTTC,CASSFGYDNEQFF
TRBJ2-3,TRBV18,-,-,TGTGCCAGCTCACGGGCACGACAGGTAGTTACAGATACGCAGTATTTT,CASSRARQVVTDTQYF
TRBJ1-1,TRBV7-2,-,-,TGTGCCAGCAGCTTAGGAGGAGCGGGGAGATCGACTGAAGCTTTCTTT,CASSLGGAGRSTEAFF
TRBJ1-2,TRBV3-1/TRBV3-2,-,-,TGTGCCAGCAGCCGTAGCTCTGGGGCCAACTATGGCTACACCTTC,CASSRSSGANYGYTF
TRBJ2-7,TRBV6-6,TRBD2,-,TGTGCCAGCAGTGCCCTTACTAGCGGGACAGCCTACGAGCAGTACTTC,CASSALTSGTAYEQYF
TRBJ2-7,TRBV6-5,TRBD1,-,TGTGCCAGCAGTTCTCAGGGGGTCCCCTACGAGCAGTACTTC,CASSSQGVPYEQYF
TRBJ2-1,TRBV6-4,-,-,TGTGCCAGCAGTTTGACTGGCTACAATGAGCAGTTCTTC,CASSLTGYNEQFF
TRBJ2-1,TRBV7-9,TRBD2,-,TGTGCCAGCAGCTTACCCAGCGGGGGAGGCAATGAGCAGTTCTTC,CASSLPSGGGNEQFF
TRBJ1-2,TRBV19,TRBD1,-,TGTGCCAGTAGTATAGGAGAACGACAGGGTGGCTACACCTTC,CASSIGERQGGYTF
TRBJ1-4,TRBV5-8,-,-,TGTGCCAGCCACTTGGACGCAAGGGGTGAAAAACTGTTTTTT,CASHLDARGEKLFF
TRBJ1-5,TRBV25-1,-,once,TGTGCCAGCAGTGAAGGGACAACTAATCAGCCCCAGCATTTT,CASSEGTTNQPQHF
TRBJ2-1,TRBV21-1,-,-,TGTGCCAGCAGCAAAGGGGGACTAGCGGGTAAAGGGACCTACAATGAGCAGTTCTTC,CASSKGGLAGKGTYNEQFF
TRBJ2-7,TRBV27,-,-,TGTGCCAGCAGTTGGGGGAGCTCCTACGAGCAGTACTTC,CASSWGSSYEQYF
TRBJ1-1,TRBV30,TRBD1,-,TGTGCCTGGAGTGCGACAGGGTCGAACACTGAAGCTTTCTTT,CAWSATGSNTEAFF
TRBJ2-1,TRBV7-2,-,-,TGTGCCAGCAGCTTATTGCCAGGGCTCAACAATGAGCAGTTCTTC,CASSLLPGLNNEQFF
TRBJ1-6,TRBV9,-,-,TGTGCCAGCAGCCCCGGACAGTATTCACCCCTCCACTTT,CASSPGQYSPLHF
TRBJ2-7,TRBV10-1,-,-,TGCGCCCCCTACGAGCAGTACTTC,CAPYEQYF
TRBJ1-1,TRBV30,-,-,TGTGCCTGGATCGCAACTAAAGCTTTCTTT,CAWIATKAFF
TRBJ2-4,TRBV2,-,-,TGTGCCAGCGCTCGGGGCTCGGGGTTTCACTTAGCCAAAAACATTCAGTACTTC,CASARGSGFHLAKNIQYF
TRBJ2-3,TRBV20-1,-,-,TGCAGTGCTAGTGGGGGAGACCGGCTAGCGCCCACAGATACGCAGTATTTT,CSASGGDRLAPTDTQYF
TRBJ2-7,TRBV6-5,-,-,TGTGCCAGCTTAGGGGCAGGCTCCTACGAGCAGTACTTC,CASLGAGSYEQYF
TRBJ2-7,TRBV7-2,TRBD2,-,TGTGCCAGCAGCTTAGCGGCTAGCGGGGTCTCCTACGAGCAGTACTTC,CASSLAASGVSYEQYF
TRBJ1-5,TRBV9,TRBD1,-,TGTGCCAGCAGCCCAGGGGGAGGGGGGAATCAGCCCCAGCATTTT,CASSPGGGGNQPQHF
TRBJ2-7,TRBV2,-,few,TGTGCCAGCAGTCTCAAGGGAAAGGACTACGAGCAGTACTTC,CASSLKGKDYEQYF
TRBJ1-2,TRBV6-5,-,-,TGTGCCAGCAGTAGACTTTTCGGTGGCTACACCTTC,CASSRLFGGYTF
TRBJ2-1,TRBV7-2,TRBD1,-,TGTGCCAGCAGCCCCGCAGGGGGATCAGTGCAGAGCTCCTACAATGAGCAGTTCTTC,CASSPAGGSVQSSYNEQFF
TRBJ2-7,TRBV2,TRBD1,-,TGTGCCAGCAGGACCGGGACAGGGTCCTACGAGCAGTACTTC,CASRTGTGSYEQYF
TRBJ2-1,TRBV5-1,TRBD1,-,TGCGCCAGCAGCTTTAGGGACAGCAAACGGGGTGAGCAGTTCTTC,CASSFRDSKRGEQFF
TRBJ2-1,TRBV11-2,-,-,TGTGCCAGCAGCATAAGCAATAGCTGGTTGGATGAGCAGTTCTTC,CASSISNSWLDEQFF
TRBJ1-2,TRBV2,TRBD1,-,TGTGCCAGCAGGGGGGAGGGACAGGGATATGGCTACACCTTC,CASRGEGQGYGYTF
TRBJ2-3,TRBV28,-,-,TGTGCCAGCAGCCCGAGGACAGATACGCAGTATTTT,CASSPRTDTQYF
TRBJ2-5,TRBV29-1,-,-,TGCAGCGTTGATTGGGGACAAGAGACCCAGTACTTC,CSVDWGQETQYF
TRBJ2-5,TRBV5-5,-,-,TGTGCCAGCAGCTCGTATCAGGGTTTTGGAGAGACCCAGTACTTC,CASSSYQGFGETQYF
TRBJ2-1,TRBV1,-,-,TGCACCAGCAGCCAAGATAAAGAAGCGGGCCAGAGCTCCTACAATGAGCAGTTCTTC,CTSSQDKEAGQSSYNEQFF
TRBJ1-1,TRBV7-6,-,-,TGTGCCAGCAGCCCCGAGGTAGGCACTGAAGCTTTCTTT,CASSPEVGTEAFF
TRBJ2-2,TRBV3-1/TRBV3-2,TRBD2,-,TGTGCCAGCAGCCGAGCGGGGACGAACACCGGGGAGCTGTTTTTT,CASSRAGTNTGELFF
TRBJ2-5,TRBV11-2,-,once,TGTGCCAGCAGCTTCGATCATTTTCGGACAGCGGAGACCCAGTACTTC,CASSFDHFRTAETQYF
TRBJ2-3,TRBV3-1/TRBV3-2,-,-,TGTGCCAGCAGCCAAGACACAGATACGCAGTATTTT,CASSQDTDTQYF
TRBJ1-2,TRBV5-4,TRBD1,-,TGTGCCAGCAGCCACCGTCCGGGACAGGGGGCGGGGTATGGCTACACCTTC,CASSHRPGQGAGYGYTF
TRBJ1-2,TRBV7-3,-,-,TGTGCCAGCAGCTTAGGGTCGGGACCGGATGGCTACACCTTC,CASSLGSGPDGYTF
TRBJ1-2,TRBV11-2,-,once,TGTGCCAGCAGCTTGGGCTTTGAGGCTCGAGGCTACACCTTC,CASSLGFEARGYTF
TRBJ2-3,TRBV27,-,-,TGTGCCAGCTCTGCTAGGGGGGGAAGAGATACGCAGTATTTT,CASSARGGRDTQYF
TRBJ1-2,TRBV10-3,-,-,TGTGCCATCAGTGAGTCAAATGACAACCCTTATGGGGGCTACACCTTC,CAISESNDNPYGGYTF
TRBJ2-7,TRBV5-1,TRBD2,-,TGCGCCAGCAGCTTTGGTACTAGCGGGCCTCTCTACGAGCAGTACTTC,CASSFGTSGPLYEQYF
TRBJ2-7,TRBV25-1,-,-,TGTGCCAGCAGTGAATACTGGGCTACGGGCGACTACGAGCAGTACTTC,CASSEYWATGDYEQYF
TRBJ2-7,TRBV28,-,once,TGTGCCAGCAGTTCCACTAGTTACGAGCAGTACTTC,CASSSTSYEQYF
TRBJ2-7,TRBV12-5,TRBD1,-,TGTGCTAGTGGTTCCCCGGGGGACAGGGGGAGAGGCGAGCAGTACTTC,CASGSPGDRGRGEQYF
TRBJ2-5,TRBV29-1,-,-,TGCAGCGTTGACAGGGCGAGCCAAGAGACCCAGTACTTC,CSVDRASQETQYF
TRBJ1-2,TRBV9,-,-,TGTGCCAGCAGCGTAGGAGGGGATGGAGGCTACACCTTC,CASSVGGDGGYTF
TRBJ2-1,TRBV18,TRBD2,-,TGTGCCAGCTCACCCCTTGCGGGAGAGTCCTACAATGAGCAGTTCTTC,CASSPLAGESYNEQFF
TRBJ1-2,TRBV11-2,-,-,TGTGCCAGCAGGGGAAATAGACAGCTTAACTATGGCTACACCTTC,CASRGNRQLNYGYTF
TRBJ1-3,TRBV27,-,-,TGTGCCAGCAGTTTATGGGTGTTGTCAGCACGTTTGGGAAACACCATATATTTT,CASSLWVLSARLGNTIYF
TRBJ1-1,TRBV28,-,-,TGTGCCAGCAGTTTATCATATTTGAACACTGAAGCTTTCTTT,CASSLSYLNTEAFF
TRBJ2-7,TRBV30,-,-,TGTGCCTGGAGGGGAAGATTCTACGAGCAGTACTTC,CAWRGRFYEQYF